The clone carrying this T cell receptor beta chain was seen a handful of times. The assay was immunoSEQ multiplex PCR, and TCRdb's table has in-frame clones only and misses some. The table records 170,000 or so clones, approximately 90% of them present only once. The CDR3 has 15 residues. CDR1 is MNHEY, CDR2 SMNVEV, per germline (reference sequence). V lost 4 bases and J lost 6, with 16 bases in between. This entry is derived from a study of blood T cell repertoires in COVID-19. Input material: peripheral blood. The chain combines TRBV27 with TRBJ2-1, with a weak D call TRBD1 (6 bases). This receptor was identified in a man aged 45-65 years with acute or convalescent COVID-19. As DNA, the CDR3 is TGTGCCAGCAGTTCCAGGAACAGGGCTGGCAATGAGCAGTTCTTC. Its translation is CASSSRNRAGNEQFF.